This T cell receptor (beta chain) was obtained from a study of cytomegalovirus exposure and HLA in healthy donors. This clone was observed a few times. Germline loops: CDR1 LNHDA, CDR2 SQIVND (reference sequence). The CDR3 contains 14 residues. Trimming stripped 9 bases from V and 5 bases from J, with 18 bases between. This PCR relied on a set of 60 Vbeta primers and 13 Jbeta primers. Sequencing was performed with immunoSEQ multiplex PCR; in TCRdb, only in-frame clones are kept and a portion is missing. The table shows about 90,000 clones, with 60% to 85% occurring only once. The rearrangement links TRBV19 to TRBJ2-3, with D perhaps matching TRBD2 (6 bases). This clonotype originated in a woman in her forties in good health and CMV-seropositive. Sequenced input: PBMCs. In DNA form, the CDR3 reads TGTGCCAGCGCAAGCGGAGTGGGGGGAGATACGCAGTATTTT. This encodes CASASGVGGDTQYF.